The T cell receptor beta chain under discussion was sequenced for a study of regulatory and conventional T cells in RAG deficiency. General study results and limits: Omenn patients showed >80% Treg-Tconv overlap and shorter CDR3 lengths.

As to this clone: Its antigen is not identified.

The assay was immunoSEQ multiplex PCR, and TCRdb's table has in-frame clones only and misses some. Of about 30,000 clones in the sample, 75% to 90% were seen once. V was pared by 0 bases and J by 4 bases, with 15 bases between. The CDR3 runs to 16 residues. CDR1 and CDR2 (germline): MNHNY, SVGAGI (reference sequence). This same sample was also part of a study on regulatory T cells. That report adds: Amplification used 52 TRBV primers and 13 TRBJ primers. Skewed V and J usage and few unique V-J pairs marked patient repertoires, most in Tregs.

The sequencing input was CD8+ T cells sorted from blood. J is TRBJ1-1 and V is TRBV6-6; D is undetermined. This receptor was taken from a human donor in good health. The CDR3 loop is CASSYSVPGAGTEAFF. The CDR3 DNA reads TGTGCCAGCAGTTACTCAGTACCCGGAGCGGGCACTGAAGCTTTCTTT.